This T cell receptor beta chain was recovered during a study of shared clonotypes between healthy human individuals. Study overall: A donor's plate count was three for CD4 naive and three for CD4 memory; CD8 naive had two and CD8 memory one. Overall study results and limits: Clonotypes that were shared across four donors made up 4.5% to 5% of naive CD4 clonotypes.

Deep-level running was used for the assay. In the sorted-subset replicate PCRs, 200 ng DNA, tens of thousands of T cell genomes, was used. Method: immunoSEQ multiplex PCR; TCRdb's copy keeps in-frame clones and lacks some. The table lists about 1.1 million clones, around 78% of them singletons, with around 0.61% in the top ten. On this clone itself: Its specificity is not known.

Germline-derived CDR1 and CDR2 are SGHDT and YYEEEE. The CDR3 has 16 residues. V lost 0 bases and J 2 bases, leaving 13 bases between the germline ends. The TCR originated in a man between 18 and 35 years old in good health. Some clones in this sample may be carry-over from other donors' samples. Material: memory CD4+ T cells from PBMCs. Noted subset: CD45RA-negative fraction. This chain links TRBV5-6 with TRBJ2-3; D is uncertain. The CDR3 region is CASSLAVSLVTDTQYF. The CDR3 DNA reads as TGTGCCAGCAGCTTGGCCGTTAGCCTTGTCACAGATACGCAGTATTTT.